The entry below describes one T cell receptor (beta chain). Its antigen is as yet unknown. This sample was included in a study of CD8+ T cells in alopecia areata. Notes on the study in general: Scalp samples also yield sequences of resident alphabeta T cells from normal skin. Sharing of TCRs across patients appeared less clear than in mice, possibly for HLA-related reasons. Normal scalp showed lower clonality than lesional scalp, especially alopecia totalis/universalis.

PBMCs yielded sorted CD4+ and CD8+ T cells. Trimming removed 5 bases from V and 4 bases from J, with 12 bases in between. CDR3 length equals 15 residues. Germline CDR1 and CDR2: SNHLY and FYNNEI. Extraction of RNA preceded its reverse transcription into cDNA, which served as the sequencing template. Libraries were prepared by immunoSEQ multiplex PCR; TCRdb keeps only in-frame clonotypes and omits some of them. The sample records approximately 150,000 clones, about three fifths being singletons. The sequenced material came from CD4+ T cells sorted from blood. The TCR comes from a human donor in good health. V and J are TRBV2 and TRBJ2-6; D remains unclear. In DNA form, the CDR3 reads TGTGCCAGCAGTAGGGCGGTTCGGGGGGCCAACGTCCTGACTTTC. Translating gives CASSRAVRGANVLTF. Variable domain in full (rest from reference TRBV2 and TRBJ2-6): EPEVTQTPSHQVTQMGQEVILRCVPISNHLYFYWYRQILGQKVEFLVSFYNNEISEKSEIFDDQFSVERPDGSNFTLKIRSTKLEDSAMYFCASSRAVRGANVLTFGAGSRLTVL.